The 20 T cell receptor beta chains presented below share a single source sample, sequenced in a study of identical twins. TCRdb reanalysed the 5' RACE reads using MiXCR and keeps one entry per CDR3 protein. The sample lists 450,000 to 650,000 distinct CDR3 sequences, approximately 10% seen once, with roughly 3% in the top ten. These same data were also listed under a study on yellow fever vaccine responses in identical twins.

The sample consisted of PBMCs. These receptors were collected from a woman younger than 35 in good health.

The table lists this clonotype with many counts. The J gene is TRBJ2-5, the V gene TRBV6-6; D unresolved. The CDR3 covers 12 residues. V was shortened by 2 bases and J by 1 base, with 2 bases between the two germline ends. Per the germline V gene, CDR1 is MNHNY and CDR2 is SVGAGI (reference sequence). CDR3 residues: CASSYSQETQYF. The CDR3 DNA reads as TGTGCCAGCAGTTACAGCCAAGAGACCCAGTACTTC.

This rearrangement joins TRBV6-2 or TRBV6-3 to TRBJ2-1; TRBD1 or TRBD2 may be the D gene (6 bases each). The length of the CDR3 is 14 residues. Trimming cost V 2 bases and J 9 bases, with 14 bases left between them. Germline CDR1 MNHEY, CDR2 SVGEGT. The CDR3 DNA follows: TGTGCCAGCAGTTACCTGTTCGGAGGGGGTGAGCAGTTCTTC. Translating it yields CASSYLFGGGEQFF.

This sequence joins TRBV29-1 and TRBJ2-7; possibly TRBD1 or TRBD2 for D (5 bases each). Per the germline V gene, CDR1 is SQVTM and CDR2 is ANQGSEA. The CDR3 is 12 amino acids. The V end was cut by 4 bases, the J end by 6 bases, with 13 bases between. The CDR3 coding sequence is TGCAGCGTTGTGGGTACGGGGACCGAGCAGTACTTC. Its protein product is CSVVGTGTEQYF.

The chain combines TRBV24-1 with TRBJ2-5; no clear D. The V and J ends lost 4 bases and 2 bases respectively, with 7 bases between them. The germline V gene encodes CDR1 KGHDR and CDR2 SFDVKD. The CDR3 has 13 residues. For the CDR3, the DNA is TGTGCCACCAGTGACAGGAATCAAGAGACCCAGTACTTC. Amino acid sequence: CATSDRNQETQYF.

This clonotype was counted ten times or more. The chain employs TRBV28 and TRBJ2-7, with 12 bases identical to TRBD1. Germline V gene lookup returns CDR1 MDHEN and CDR2 SYDVKM. J was trimmed by 7 bases and V by 0 bases; bases with no gene match: 4. This CDR3 is 15 amino acids long. The CDR3, as DNA: TGTGCCAGCAGTTTATGGGAGGGACAGGGGGCTGAGCAGTACTTC. This encodes CASSLWEGQGAEQYF.

This clonotype showed up just a few times. V gene TRBV12-3 or TRBV12-4 combines with J gene TRBJ2-1; TRBD1 matches 7 bases. The CDR3 loop spans 18 amino acids. The J segment lost 0 bases and the V segment lost 6 bases, leaving 14 bases of the junction unmatched. The CDR3 DNA reads TGTGCCAGCAGCCGGCGCCGGGACAGCTTAAACTCCTACAATGAGCAGTTCTTC. It translates to CASSRRRDSLNSYNEQFF.

This clonotype was detected only a few times. The chain is built from TRBV20-1 and TRBJ1-5, with a possible D match to TRBD1 (5 bases). CDR3 length: 15 amino acids. Germline CDR1 and CDR2: DFQATT and SNEGSKA (reference sequence). The germline V and J ends were trimmed by 2 bases and 0 bases, with 11 bases remaining between them. The CDR3 DNA is TGCAGTGCTAGAACTATCAGGGATAGCAATCAGCCCCAGCATTTT. Protein sequence: CSARTIRDSNQPQHF.

This clonotype was counted at least ten times. J is TRBJ2-2 and V is TRBV29-1; 12 bases are a match to TRBD2. CDR1 is SQVTM, CDR2 ANQGSEA, per germline. CDR3 size: 18 residues. With 6 bases clipped from V and 3 bases from J, the junction kept 14 bases outside the gene matches. CDR3 sequence: CSVAGRTSGNVDTGELFF. The CDR3 DNA reads as TGCAGCGTCGCCGGGAGGACTAGCGGGAATGTGGACACCGGGGAGCTGTTTTTT.

This clonotype has a handful of counts. The chain employs TRBV7-9 and TRBJ1-6, with 8 bases fitting TRBD1. The CDR3 contains 14 residues. V trimming: 5 bases; J trimming: 7 bases; junction bases outside the gene matches: 4. CDR1 and CDR2 (germline): SEHNR, FQNEAQ (reference sequence). The CDR3 protein is CASSQRQGNSPLHF. In nucleotides, the CDR3 is TGTGCCAGCAGCCAACGACAGGGGAATTCACCCCTCCACTTT.

The rearrangement uses TRBV5-1 and TRBJ1-5; D is unclear. The CDR3 contains 15 residues. Looked up from germline, CDR1 is SGHRS and CDR2 is YFSETQ. V was cut by 0 bases and J by 6 bases, with 13 bases left in between. The CDR3 here is CASSLVPDARQPQHF. The CDR3 DNA reads TGCGCCAGCAGCTTGGTGCCTGACGCTCGTCAGCCCCAGCATTTT.

This sequence joins TRBV20-1 and TRBJ2-7, with D perhaps TRBD2 (6 bases). The germline V and J ends were trimmed by 2 bases and 0 bases, with 14 bases remaining between them. There are 15 residues in the CDR3. CDR1 and CDR2 (germline): DFQATT, SNEGSKA (reference sequence). CDR3 region: CSARPPGGFSYEQYF. CDR3 DNA sequence: TGCAGTGCTAGACCCCCCGGGGGATTCTCCTACGAGCAGTACTTC.

This clonotype was detected a few times. The chain couples TRBV5-5 to TRBJ2-3, with 10 bases lining up with TRBD2. The germline gives CDR1 SGHKS, CDR2 YYEKEE (reference sequence). The CDR3 consists of 18 residues. After removal of 3 bases from V and 6 bases from J, the junction contained 16 bases not matched to a gene. DNA for the CDR3: TGTGCCAGCAGCTCAACGATGCTAAGAGCGGGGGGGTGGGATACGCAGTATTTT. Protein product: CASSSTMLRAGGWDTQYF.

This clonotype was detected only a few times. The chain combines TRBV5-1 with TRBJ2-5, with TRBD1 identical over 7 bases. Germline-derived CDR1 and CDR2 are SGHRS and YFSETQ. CDR3 size: 15 residues. The J segment lost 2 bases and the V segment lost 0 bases, leaving 4 bases of the junction unmatched. The CDR3 bases are TGCGCCAGCAGCTTGGTAACAGGGGTACAAGAGACCCAGTACTTC. Translating gives CASSLVTGVQETQYF. The full variable domain, in which reference TRBV5-1 and TRBJ2-5 provide the parts outside the CDR3, is KAGVTQTPRYLIKTRGQQVTLSCSPISGHRSVSWYQQTPGQGLQFLFEYFSETQRNKGNFPGRFSGRQFSNSRSEMNVSTLELGDSALYLCASSLVTGVQETQYFGPGTRLLVL.

This clonotype has at least ten counts. The CDR3 sequence: CSVEDPRGDTQYF. For the CDR3, the DNA is TGCAGCGTTGAAGATCCACGCGGGGATACGCAGTATTTT. This chain links TRBV29-1 with TRBJ2-3, with a possible D match to TRBD2 (5 bases). Germline V CDR1 and CDR2: SQVTM, ANQGSEA. V gave up 0 bases and J gave up 6 bases, with 10 bases separating them. The CDR3 sequence is 13 residues long.

V is TRBV6-1 and J is TRBJ2-7, with D perhaps TRBD1 (6 bases). From germline, CDR1 is MNHNS and CDR2 SASEGT. Trimming cost V 2 bases and J 0 bases, with 14 bases left between them. The CDR3 runs to 16 residues. The chain's CDR3 is CASSEWTDLISYEQYF. CDR3 coding DNA: TGTGCCAGCAGTGAATGGACAGACCTTATCTCCTACGAGCAGTACTTC.

This clonotype appeared once. The chain employs TRBV5-1 and TRBJ2-7; either TRBD1 or TRBD2 may fit D (5 bases each). Trimming stripped 4 bases from V and 4 bases from J, with 18 bases between. The CDR3 is 15 residues long. CDR1 is SGHRS and CDR2 is YFSETQ in the germline V gene. The CDR3 bases are TGCGCCAGCAGCGGTGGGGCCACGGGGCGGTACGAGCAGTACTTC. Its protein product is CASSGGATGRYEQYF.

In this sample, this clonotype turned up many times. V gene TRBV12-3 or TRBV12-4 combines with J gene TRBJ2-5; unclear D gene. The CDR3 totals 17 residues. V lost 3 bases and J lost 5, with 22 bases in between. The CDR3 region has the DNA TGTGCCAGCAGTTTTCCAACAAAGGACCTTCTGGGGGAGACCCAGTACTTC. Translated: CASSFPTKDLLGETQYF.

The chain uses TRBV20-1 and TRBJ2-1; 12 bases line up with TRBD2. The trim removed 0 bases at V and 2 bases at J, leaving 20 bases unmatched. The germline V gene has CDR1 DFQATT and CDR2 SNEGSKA (reference sequence). The CDR3 consists of 22 residues. CDR3 sequence: CSARDPRTSGNRGSGAYNEQFF. In DNA, the CDR3 is TGCAGTGCTAGAGATCCCCGGACTAGCGGGAATCGGGGATCTGGGGCCTACAATGAGCAGTTCTTC.

This clonotype was observed a handful of times. V and J are TRBV9 and TRBJ2-7; the D gene is possibly TRBD1 (5 bases). The germline gives CDR1 SGDLS, CDR2 YYNGEE. V gave up 4 bases and J gave up 7 bases, with 18 bases separating them. The CDR3 runs 14 residues. Here the CDR3 DNA reads TGTGCCAGCAGCCAGGGCGTCATTCCTAGAGAGCAGTACTTC. Translating it yields CASSQGVIPREQYF.

The CDR3 bases are TGTGCCAGCAGCTCTCACGGGGCAACGGGCACTGAAGCTTTCTTT. Translated, it gives CASSSHGATGTEAFF. The chain employs TRBV28 and TRBJ1-1, with a possible D match to TRBD1 (5 bases). Germline CDR1 and CDR2: MDHEN and SYDVKM. The CDR3 is 15 residues long. Trimming pared 6 bases from V and 4 bases from J, leaving 18 bases between.